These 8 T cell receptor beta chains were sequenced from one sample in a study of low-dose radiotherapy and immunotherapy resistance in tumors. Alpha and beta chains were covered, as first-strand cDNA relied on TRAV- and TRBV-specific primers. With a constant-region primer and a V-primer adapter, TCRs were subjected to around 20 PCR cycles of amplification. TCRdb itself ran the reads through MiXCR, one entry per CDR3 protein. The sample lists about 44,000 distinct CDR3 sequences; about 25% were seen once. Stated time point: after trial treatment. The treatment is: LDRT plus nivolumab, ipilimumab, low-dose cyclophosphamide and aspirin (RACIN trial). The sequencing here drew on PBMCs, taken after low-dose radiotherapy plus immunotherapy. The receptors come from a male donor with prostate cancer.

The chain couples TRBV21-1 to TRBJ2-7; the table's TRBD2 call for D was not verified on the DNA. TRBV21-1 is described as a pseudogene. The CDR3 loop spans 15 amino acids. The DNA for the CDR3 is TGTGCCAGCAGCAAAAGGACTAGCCGATCCTACGAGCAGTACTTC. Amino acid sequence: CASSKRTSRSYEQYF.

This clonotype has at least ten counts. The DNA for the CDR3 is TGCGCCAGCAGGAGACTAGCGGATAGGAGCTCCTACAATGAGCAGTTCTTC. Its protein product is CASRRLADRSSYNEQFF. This chain uses TRBV10-1 with TRBJ2-1; 9 bases fit TRBD2. The CDR3 contains 17 residues. J was trimmed by 0 bases and V by 6 bases; bases with no gene match: 9. The germline gives CDR1 WNHNN, CDR2 SYGVQD (reference sequence).

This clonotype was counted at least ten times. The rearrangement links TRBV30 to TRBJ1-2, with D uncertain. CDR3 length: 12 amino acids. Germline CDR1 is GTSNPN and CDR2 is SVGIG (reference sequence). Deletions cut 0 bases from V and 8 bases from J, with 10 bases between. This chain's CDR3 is CAWSVLGGGYTF. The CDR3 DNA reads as TGTGCCTGGAGTGTACTCGGAGGCGGCTACACCTTC.

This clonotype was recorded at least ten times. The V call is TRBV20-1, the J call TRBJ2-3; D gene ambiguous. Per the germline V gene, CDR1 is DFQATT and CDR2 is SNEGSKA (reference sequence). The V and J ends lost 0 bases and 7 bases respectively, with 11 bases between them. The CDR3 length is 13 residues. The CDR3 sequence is CSARDRLVNTQYF. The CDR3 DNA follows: TGCAGTGCTAGAGATCGGCTCGTAAATACGCAGTATTTT.

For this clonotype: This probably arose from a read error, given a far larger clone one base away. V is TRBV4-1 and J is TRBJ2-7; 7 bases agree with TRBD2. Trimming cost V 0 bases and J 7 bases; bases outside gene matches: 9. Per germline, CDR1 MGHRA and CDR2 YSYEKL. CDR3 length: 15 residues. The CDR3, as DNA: TGCGCCAGCAGCCAAGATCCAGCGGGAAACAATGAGCAGTACTTC. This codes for CASSQDPAGNNEQYF.

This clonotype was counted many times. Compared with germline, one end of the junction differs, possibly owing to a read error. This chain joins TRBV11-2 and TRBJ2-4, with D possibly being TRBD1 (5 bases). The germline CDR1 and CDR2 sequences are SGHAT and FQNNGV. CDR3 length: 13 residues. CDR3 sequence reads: CASSVDRQNIQYF. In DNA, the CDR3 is TGTGCCAGCAGCGTAGACAGACAGAACATTCAGTACTTC.

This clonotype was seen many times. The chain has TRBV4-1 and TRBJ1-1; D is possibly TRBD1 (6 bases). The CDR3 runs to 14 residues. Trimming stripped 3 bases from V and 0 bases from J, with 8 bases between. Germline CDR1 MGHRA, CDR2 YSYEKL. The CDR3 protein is CASSQGQMNTEAFF. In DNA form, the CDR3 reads TGCGCCAGCAGCCAGGGACAAATGAACACTGAAGCTTTCTTT.

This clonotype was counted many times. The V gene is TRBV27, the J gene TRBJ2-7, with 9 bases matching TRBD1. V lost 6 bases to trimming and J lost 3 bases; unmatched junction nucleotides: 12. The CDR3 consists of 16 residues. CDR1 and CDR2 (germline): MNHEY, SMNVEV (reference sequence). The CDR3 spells CASRAGMGQGYYEQYF. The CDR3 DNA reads TGTGCCAGCAGGGCGGGTATGGGACAGGGTTACTACGAGCAGTACTTC.